A single sample is the source of the 24 T cell receptor beta chains below, sequenced in a study of OX40 agonist ivuxolimab in advanced cancers. Clones were read by immunoSEQ multiplex PCR, and TCRdb kept only the in-frame ones, dropping some. The repertoire holds some 77,000 clones, with around nine tenths as singletons. This material consisted of CD4+ or CD8+ T cells sorted from blood, taken in a trial of the OX40 agonist ivuxolimab. These receptors were taken from an adult with an advanced solid tumor such as melanoma, head and neck, liver or kidney cancer.

The V call is TRBV7-3, the J call TRBJ1-1; unclear D gene. V was pared by 1 base and J by 0 bases, with 3 bases between. The CDR3 covers 13 residues. CDR1 and CDR2 from the germline V gene are SGHTA and FQGTGA. The DNA of the CDR3 is TGTGCCAGCAGCTTAAGAATGAACACTGAAGCTTTCTTT. It is translated as CASSLRMNTEAFF.

The rearrangement joins TRBV28 to TRBJ2-6; D is possibly TRBD1 or TRBD2 (6 bases each). V lost 7 bases, J lost 1 base, and 11 bases lay in between. The CDR3 is 15 amino acids. Germline CDR1 is MDHEN and CDR2 is SYDVKM. This chain's CDR3 is CASTRGGSGANVLTF. The CDR3 coding sequence is TGTGCCAGCACGAGAGGGGGGTCTGGGGCCAACGTCCTGACTTTC. Combining the CDR3 with reference TRBV28 and TRBJ2-6 gives the whole variable domain DVKVTQSSRYLVKRTGEKVFLECVQDMDHENMFWYRQDPGLGLRLIYFSYDVKMKEKGDIPEGYSVSREKKERFSLILESASTNQTSMYLCASTRGGSGANVLTFGAGSRLTVL.

With regard to this clone: This same CDR3 is encoded by further DNA sequences in the sample. The chain joins TRBV7-6 to TRBJ2-3, with a weak D call TRBD2 (7 bases). The germline gives CDR1 SGHVS, CDR2 FNYEAQ. V lost 5 bases and J 1 base, leaving 10 bases between the germline ends. CDR3 length: 14 residues. The CDR3 bases are TGTGCCAGCAGCAGGGGGGGAGGCACAGATACGCAGTATTTT. It specifies CASSRGGGTDTQYF.

The chain employs TRBV28 and TRBJ1-5; tentative D call: TRBD1 (5 bases). Germline-derived CDR1 and CDR2 are MDHEN and SYDVKM. Trimming cost V 6 bases and J 0 bases, with 18 bases left between them. CDR3 length: 17 residues. CDR3 loop: CASSLPGQTYSNQPQHF. CDR3 coding DNA: TGTGCCAGCAGCCTTCCGGGGCAAACCTATAGCAATCAGCCCCAGCATTTT.

V usage is TRBV4-2 and J usage is TRBJ2-3, with D maybe TRBD2 (6 bases). The length of the CDR3 is 15 residues. Germline lookup yields CDR1 LGHNA and CDR2 YNFKEQ. V gave up 6 bases and J gave up 6 bases, with 19 bases separating them. CDR3 protein: CASRLTGVGADTQYF. Written as DNA, the CDR3 is TGTGCCAGCAGACTGACGGGAGTCGGGGCGGATACGCAGTATTTT.

This clone has just a few counts. V and J are TRBV9 and TRBJ2-1; TRBD2 aligns across 7 bases. V shed 0 bases and J 5 bases; nucleotides not matched to a gene: 11. The CDR3 is 17 amino acids. Germline V gives CDR1 SGDLS, CDR2 YYNGEE. CDR3 protein: CASSVGGGRGANNEQFF. The CDR3 nucleotides are TGTGCCAGCAGCGTAGGGGGCGGGAGAGGTGCAAACAATGAGCAGTTCTTC.

This clone was detected only once. The rearrangement links TRBV28 to TRBJ2-4; possibly TRBD1 for D (5 bases). With 5 bases removed from V and 15 bases from J, the gap between germline ends came to 14 bases. Looked up from germline, CDR1 is MDHEN and CDR2 is SYDVKM. The CDR3 loop spans 11 amino acids. CDR3 sequence (DNA): TGTGCCAGCAGTCCAGGGTTCTGGTTGTACTTC. As protein: CASSPGFWLYF.

The V gene is TRBV25-1, the J gene TRBJ1-1; a weak D match, TRBD1 (5 bases). This CDR3 is built from 15 residues. V gave up 4 bases and J gave up 5 bases, with 17 bases separating them. Germline values: CDR1 MGHDK, CDR2 SYGVNS. The DNA of the CDR3 is TGTGCCAGCAGTGGTGGCGGGGGGAGGGTAACTGAAGCTTTCTTT. Translation: CASSGGGGRVTEAFF.

The chain combines TRBV5-8 with TRBJ2-2; 7 bases fit TRBD1. The CDR3 sequence is 15 residues long. After removal of 7 bases from V and 1 base from J, the junction contained 7 bases not matched to a gene. Germline lookup yields CDR1 SGHTS and CDR2 YDEGEE. CDR3 residues: CASSQGDLNTGELFF. The CDR3 DNA follows: TGTGCCAGCTCCCAGGGGGACCTGAACACCGGGGAGCTGTTTTTT.

The chain couples TRBV13 to TRBJ1-1; TRBD1 is a possible D gene (5 bases). The V end lost 1 base, the J end lost 5 bases, and 8 bases lay between the germline ends. This CDR3 region has 13 residues. Germline V gene lookup returns CDR1 PRHDT and CDR2 FYEKMQ (reference sequence). The CDR3 protein is CASSLVEGTEAFF. In nucleotides, the CDR3 is TGTGCCAGCAGCTTAGTGGAGGGGACTGAAGCTTTCTTT.

The gene calls are TRBV5-1 and TRBJ1-4, with TRBD1 matching over 8 bases. With 3 bases clipped from V and 4 bases from J, the junction kept 8 bases outside the gene matches. CDR3 length: 16 amino acids. Germline values: CDR1 SGHRS, CDR2 YFSETQ. CDR3 bases: TGCGCCAGCAGCTGGGGACAGGCAGCAAATAATGAAAAACTGTTTTTT. This gives the protein CASSWGQAANNEKLFF.

The rearrangement links TRBV18 to TRBJ1-5; D unclear. Between the trimmed V and J ends, which lost 4 bases and 6 bases, there was a span of 13 bases. The CDR3 is made up of 14 amino acids. Germline-derived CDR1 and CDR2 are KGHSH and LQKENI. The CDR3 loop is CASSRGTDGQPQHF. CDR3 DNA: TGTGCCAGCTCACGAGGAACAGACGGTCAGCCCCAGCATTTT.

V usage is TRBV9 and J usage is TRBJ2-7; 8 nucleotides agree with TRBD2. The CDR3 extends over 17 amino acids. The V gene's germline CDR1 is SGDLS and CDR2 YYNGEE. V dropped 1 base and J dropped 1; count of bases not matched to a gene: 10. In DNA form, the CDR3 reads TGTGCCAGCAGCGTACCTCCTCGGACTAGCCGATCCTACGAGCAGTACTTC. Its translation is CASSVPPRTSRSYEQYF.

The chain has TRBV10-1 and TRBJ1-1, with 9 positions matching TRBD1. Trimming removed 0 bases from V and 1 base from J; junction bases left unmatched: 0. The CDR3 is 15 residues long. The germline gives CDR1 WNHNN, CDR2 SYGVQD (reference sequence). The CDR3 bases are TGCGCCAGCAGTGAGTCGGGACAGGGGAACACTGAAGCTTTCTTT. Its protein product is CASSESGQGNTEAFF.

This sequence joins TRBV7-2 and TRBJ1-1; D might be TRBD1 (5 bases). The CDR3 has 16 residues. The V gene's germline CDR1 is SGHTA and CDR2 FQGNSA. V was pared by 2 bases and J by 0 bases, with 13 bases between. In DNA, the CDR3 is TGTGCCAGCAGCTTATGGCCTCCGGGACTGAACACTGAAGCTTTCTTT. It codes for CASSLWPPGLNTEAFF.

V gene TRBV7-9 combines with J gene TRBJ2-7, with 13 bases aligning to TRBD2. This CDR3 has 14 residues. After removal of 5 bases from V and 4 bases from J, the junction contained 2 bases not matched to a gene. Germline V gives CDR1 SEHNR, CDR2 FQNEAQ (reference sequence). The CDR3 DNA sequence: TGTGCCAGCAGCACTAGCGGGAGGGGTTACGAGCAGTACTTC. Residues: CASSTSGRGYEQYF.

This clone showed up just once. The chain carries TRBV30 and TRBJ1-1, with D possibly TRBD1 on 5 matching bases. V was trimmed by 3 bases and J by 5 bases, leaving 13 bases between them. The CDR3 is made up of 13 amino acids. Germline loops: CDR1 GTSNPN, CDR2 SVGIG (reference sequence). CDR3 in DNA: TGTGCCTGGAGCCCCGGGGGGGGGACTGAAGCTTTCTTT. It is translated as CAWSPGGGTEAFF.

This chain uses TRBV28 with TRBJ2-5; 10 bases fit TRBD2. The CDR3 has 18 residues. Germline loops: CDR1 MDHEN, CDR2 SYDVKM. The junction had 16 bases not matched to a gene; V was cut back by 4 bases and J by 5 bases. CDR3 DNA: TGTGCCAGCAGTTCCCCTGGGGATCAGCGGGAGGGCCGGGAGACCCAGTACTTC. This codes for CASSSPGDQREGRETQYF. Full variable domain (missing parts from reference TRBV28 and TRBJ2-5): DVKVTQSSRYLVKRTGEKVFLECVQDMDHENMFWYRQDPGLGLRLIYFSYDVKMKEKGDIPEGYSVSREKKERFSLILESASTNQTSMYLCASSSPGDQREGRETQYFGPGTRLLVL.

The V call is TRBV19, the J call TRBJ2-5; 8 bases match TRBD1. CDR3 length equals 14 residues. J was trimmed by 4 bases and V by 3 bases; bases with no gene match: 4. Per the germline V gene, CDR1 is LNHDA and CDR2 is SQIVND (reference sequence). This CDR3 reads CASSISGGGETQYF. The DNA of the CDR3 is TGTGCCAGTAGTATTTCAGGGGGCGGAGAGACCCAGTACTTC.

This chain connects TRBV6-5 to TRBJ1-2, with D uncertain. Per germline, CDR1 MNHEY and CDR2 SVGAGI. This CDR3 region has 13 residues. V lost 2 bases and J 8 bases, leaving 12 bases between the germline ends. In DNA, the CDR3 is TGTGCCAGCAGTTACAACCCAGTCAGCGGCTACACCTTC. It is translated as CASSYNPVSGYTF.

The chain combines TRBV5-1 with TRBJ2-2, with TRBD2 matching over 9 bases. The V gene's germline CDR1 is SGHRS and CDR2 YFSETQ. CDR3 length: 15 amino acids. V lost 2 bases and J lost 3; bases outside the gene matches: 2. The CDR3 protein is CASSFSGRDTGELFF. The CDR3 DNA sequence: TGCGCCAGCAGCTTTAGCGGGAGAGACACCGGGGAGCTGTTTTTT. The whole variable domain, filled in from reference TRBV5-1 and TRBJ2-2, reads KAGVTQTPRYLIKTRGQQVTLSCSPISGHRSVSWYQQTPGQGLQFLFEYFSETQRNKGNFPGRFSGRQFSNSRSEMNVSTLELGDSALYLCASSFSGRDTGELFFGEGSRLTVL.

The chain carries TRBV19 and TRBJ1-4; D is perhaps TRBD1 (6 bases). Germline lookup yields CDR1 LNHDA and CDR2 SQIVND (reference sequence). The CDR3 is 15 residues long. V was clipped by 5 bases and J by 7 bases, with 17 bases between them. DNA for the CDR3: TGTGCCAGTAGTCCGGGGACACTGATCCTTGAAAAACTGTTTTTT. It specifies CASSPGTLILEKLFF.

The chain carries TRBV7-9 and TRBJ1-6; no definite D call. CDR1 and CDR2 (germline): SEHNR, FQNEAQ (reference sequence). The CDR3 has 13 residues. The V gene lost 7 bases and the J gene lost 9 bases, with 13 bases spanning the gap. In DNA form, the CDR3 reads TGTGCCAGCACCATCGAGACCGCTTCACCCCTCCACTTT. Its protein is CASTIETASPLHF.

V gene TRBV5-8 combines with J gene TRBJ2-2; D is ambiguous. This CDR3 has 12 residues. The V end was cut by 4 bases, the J end by 2 bases, with 3 bases between. Germline-derived CDR1 and CDR2 are SGHTS and YDEGEE. DNA of the CDR3: TGTGCCAGCAGCCCAAACACCGGGGAGCTGTTTTTT. This sequence encodes CASSPNTGELFF.